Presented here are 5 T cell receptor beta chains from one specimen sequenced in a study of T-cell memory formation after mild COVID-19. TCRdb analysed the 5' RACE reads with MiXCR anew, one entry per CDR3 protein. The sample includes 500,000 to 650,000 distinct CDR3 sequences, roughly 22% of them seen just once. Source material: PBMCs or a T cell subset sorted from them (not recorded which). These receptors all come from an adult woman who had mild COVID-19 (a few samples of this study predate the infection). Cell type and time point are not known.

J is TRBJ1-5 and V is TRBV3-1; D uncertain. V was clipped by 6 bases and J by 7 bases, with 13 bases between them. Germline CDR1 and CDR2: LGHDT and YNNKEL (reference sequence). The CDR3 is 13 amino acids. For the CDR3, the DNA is TGTGCCAGCAGTCTCACCCCCGGGCAGCCCCAGCATTTT. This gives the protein CASSLTPGQPQHF.

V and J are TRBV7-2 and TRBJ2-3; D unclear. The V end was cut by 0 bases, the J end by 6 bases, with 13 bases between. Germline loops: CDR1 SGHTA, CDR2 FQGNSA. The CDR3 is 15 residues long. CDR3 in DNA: TGTGCCAGCAGCTTAGCTCCTTACCTTGAGGATACGCAGTATTTT. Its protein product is CASSLAPYLEDTQYF. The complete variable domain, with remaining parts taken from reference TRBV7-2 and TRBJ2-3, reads GAGVSQSPSNKVTEKGKDVELRCDPISGHTALYWYRQSLGQGLEFLIYFQGNSAPDKSGLPSDRFSAERTGGSVSTLTIQRTQQEDSAVYLCASSLAPYLEDTQYFGPGTRLTVL.

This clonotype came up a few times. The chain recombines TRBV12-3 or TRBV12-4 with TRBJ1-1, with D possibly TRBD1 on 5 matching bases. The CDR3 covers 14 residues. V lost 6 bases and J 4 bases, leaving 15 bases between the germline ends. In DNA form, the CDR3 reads TGTGCCAGCAGCAAGCAGGGTCAAATCACTGAAGCTTTCTTT. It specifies CASSKQGQITEAFF.

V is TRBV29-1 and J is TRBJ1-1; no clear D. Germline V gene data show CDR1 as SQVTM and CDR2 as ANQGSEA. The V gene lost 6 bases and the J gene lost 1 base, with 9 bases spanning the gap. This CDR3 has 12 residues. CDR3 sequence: CSVGYKNTEAFF. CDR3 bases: TGCAGCGTGGGGTACAAGAACACTGAAGCTTTCTTT.

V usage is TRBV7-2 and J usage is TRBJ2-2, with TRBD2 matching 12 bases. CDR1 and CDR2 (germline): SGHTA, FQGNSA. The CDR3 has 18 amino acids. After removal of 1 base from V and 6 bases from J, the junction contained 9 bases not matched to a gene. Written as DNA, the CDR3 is TGTGCCAGCAGCTTAGGGCTAGCGGGAGGGCTTGGGGCCGGGGAGCTGTTTTTT. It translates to CASSLGLAGGLGAGELFF.